This T cell receptor (beta chain) derives from a study of radiotherapy plus CTLA-4 blockade in lung cancer. Overall study: Objective responses emerged in around 19% of patients, and 31% attained disease control. Study findings and constraints: After radiotherapy and ipilimumab, tumor-derived clones expanded in peripheral blood. Dynamics of early blood T cell clones, together with interferon-beta, were reportedly the best predictors of response.

V was pared by 1 base and J by 1 base, with 10 bases between. The CDR3 is 15 amino acids. The germline V gene has CDR1 MNHNS and CDR2 SASEGT. In chemo-refractory metastatic non-small-cell lung cancer, patients got ipilimumab CTLA-4 blockade together with focal radiation. This clone was counted between two and nine times. As yet, its antigen is unknown. The assay was immunoSEQ multiplex PCR, and TCRdb's table has in-frame clones only and misses some. The sample lists a few thousand clones, roughly 83% seen once, with approximately 4% in the top ten. Sample: tumor tissue, taken from a patient treated with radiotherapy plus ipilimumab. V is TRBV6-1 and J is TRBJ1-2, with D possibly being TRBD1 (6 bases). This TCR derives from a human donor with non-small cell lung cancer that progressed on radiotherapy plus ipilimumab. The CDR3 coding sequence is TGTGCCAGCAGTGAAGGTGGGACACTTAACTATGGCTACACCTTC. This translates into CASSEGGTLNYGYTF.